This T cell receptor (beta chain) was sequenced for a study of T cells in Graves' hyperthyroidism and ophthalmopathy. General study results and limits: The authors' 13 V-J model separated ophthalmopathy from stable hyperthyroidism.

CDR3 length equals 12 residues. CDR1 and CDR2 (germline): SGHNT, YYREEE (reference sequence). The V end lost 3 bases, the J end lost 8 bases, and 9 bases lay between the germline ends. This clonotype has just a few counts. Antigen unknown. Template material for amplifying TCR beta CDR3 regions consisted of RNA transcripts. Primed by the HTBI set, a first-round RT-PCR was run on the TCR CDR3. A single record per CDR3 protein comes from TCRdb applying MiXCR to the multiplex PCR reads. Of about 500,000 distinct CDR3 sequences in the sample, about 16% were seen once. The TCR sequence derives from a woman aged 25 to 45 with Graves' ophthalmopathy. Sequencing input: blood. The chain has TRBV5-4 and TRBJ2-1; D call uncertain. CDR3 sequence (DNA): TGTGCCAGCAGCTCGACCTCGGATGAGCAGTTCTTC. Its translation is CASSSTSDEQFF.